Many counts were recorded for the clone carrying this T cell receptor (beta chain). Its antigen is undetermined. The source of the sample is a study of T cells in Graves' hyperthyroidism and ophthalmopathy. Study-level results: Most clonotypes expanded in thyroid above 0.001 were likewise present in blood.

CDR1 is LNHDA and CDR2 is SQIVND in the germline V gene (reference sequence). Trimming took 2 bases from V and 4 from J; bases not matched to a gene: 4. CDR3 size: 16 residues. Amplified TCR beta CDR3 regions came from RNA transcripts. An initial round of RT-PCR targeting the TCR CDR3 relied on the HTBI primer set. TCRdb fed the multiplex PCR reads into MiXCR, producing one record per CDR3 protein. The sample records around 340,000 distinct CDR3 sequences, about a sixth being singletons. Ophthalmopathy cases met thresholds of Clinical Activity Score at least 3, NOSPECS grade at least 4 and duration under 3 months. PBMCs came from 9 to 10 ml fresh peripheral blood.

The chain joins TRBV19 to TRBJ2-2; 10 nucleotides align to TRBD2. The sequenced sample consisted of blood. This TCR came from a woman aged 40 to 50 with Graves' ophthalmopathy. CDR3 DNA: TGTGCCAGTAGTATAAAGGGACTAGCGCTCACCGGGGAGCTGTTTTTT. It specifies CASSIKGLALTGELFF.